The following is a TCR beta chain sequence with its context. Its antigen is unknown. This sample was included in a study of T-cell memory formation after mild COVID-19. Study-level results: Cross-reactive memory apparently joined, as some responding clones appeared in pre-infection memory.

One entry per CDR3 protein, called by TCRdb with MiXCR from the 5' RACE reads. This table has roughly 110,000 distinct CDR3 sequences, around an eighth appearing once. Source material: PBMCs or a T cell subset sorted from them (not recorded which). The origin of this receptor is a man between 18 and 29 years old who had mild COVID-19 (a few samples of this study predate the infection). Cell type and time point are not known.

CDR3 DNA: TGTGCCAGCAGCAATCAGTTGACTAGCGGGGTTTACAATGAGCAGTTCTTC. It yields the protein CASSNQLTSGVYNEQFF. The chain employs TRBV5-6 and TRBJ2-1, with 11 bases identical to TRBD2. Germline CDR1 SGHDT, CDR2 YYEEEE. This CDR3 is 17 amino acids long. Losses at the gene ends were 4 bases for V and 4 bases for J; bases not matched to a gene: 10.